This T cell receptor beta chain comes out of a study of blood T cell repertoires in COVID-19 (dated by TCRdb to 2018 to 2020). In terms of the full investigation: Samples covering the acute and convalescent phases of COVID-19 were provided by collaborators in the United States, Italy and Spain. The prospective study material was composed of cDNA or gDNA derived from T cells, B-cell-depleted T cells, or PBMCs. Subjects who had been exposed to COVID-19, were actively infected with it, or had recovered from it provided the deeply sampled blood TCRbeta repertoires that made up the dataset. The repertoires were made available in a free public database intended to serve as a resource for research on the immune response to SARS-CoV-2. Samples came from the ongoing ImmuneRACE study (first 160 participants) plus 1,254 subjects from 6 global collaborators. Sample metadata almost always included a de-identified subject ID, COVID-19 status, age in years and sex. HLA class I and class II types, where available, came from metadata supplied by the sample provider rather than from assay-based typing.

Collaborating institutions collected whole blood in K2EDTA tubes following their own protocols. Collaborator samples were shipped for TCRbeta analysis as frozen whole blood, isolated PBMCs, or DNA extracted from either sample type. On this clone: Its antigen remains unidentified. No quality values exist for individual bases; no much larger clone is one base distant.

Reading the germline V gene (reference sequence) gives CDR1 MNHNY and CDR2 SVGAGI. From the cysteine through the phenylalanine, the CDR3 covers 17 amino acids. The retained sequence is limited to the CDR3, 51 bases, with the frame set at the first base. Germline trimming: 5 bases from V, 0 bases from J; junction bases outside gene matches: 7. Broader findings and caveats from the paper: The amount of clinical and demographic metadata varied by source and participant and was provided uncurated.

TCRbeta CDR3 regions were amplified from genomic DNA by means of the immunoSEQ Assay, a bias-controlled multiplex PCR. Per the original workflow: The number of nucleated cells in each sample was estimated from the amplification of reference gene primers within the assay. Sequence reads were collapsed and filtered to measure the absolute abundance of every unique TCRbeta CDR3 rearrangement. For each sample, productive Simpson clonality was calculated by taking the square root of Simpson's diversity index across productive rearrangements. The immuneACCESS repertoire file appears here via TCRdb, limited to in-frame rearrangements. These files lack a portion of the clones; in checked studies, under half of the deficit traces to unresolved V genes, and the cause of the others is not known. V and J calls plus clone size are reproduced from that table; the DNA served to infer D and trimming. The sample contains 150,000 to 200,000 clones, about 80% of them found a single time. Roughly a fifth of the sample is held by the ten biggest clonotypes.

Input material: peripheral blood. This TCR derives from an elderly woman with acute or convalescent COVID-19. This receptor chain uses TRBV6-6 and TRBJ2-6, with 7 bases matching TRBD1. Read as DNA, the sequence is TGTGCCAGCAGTCTCACGGGACAGCCCTCTGGGGCCAACGTCCTGACTTTC. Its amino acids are CASSLTGQPSGANVLTF.